The present T cell receptor beta chain was sequenced within a study of PD-1 blockade in classical Hodgkin lymphoma. Turning to the study itself: Treatment was intravenous nivolumab, 3 mg/kg every 2 weeks, until progression. Study-level results: Complete responders matched newly diagnosed patients in baseline diversity. Any patient who commenced nivolumab under 1 year after ASCT was excluded.

For this clone: Antigen unknown.

Data came from immunoSEQ multiplex PCR; TCRdb stores just in-frame clones and leaves some out. The sample lists 95,000 to 100,000 clones; around 89% were seen once. V shed 0 bases and J shed 0 bases, with 18 bases lying between them. This CDR3 is 18 amino acids long. The germline V gene has CDR1 SGDLS and CDR2 YYNGEE. Autologous stem cell transplantation was followed by relapse in every patient, and brentuximab vedotin exposure varied. Responses achieved at best were complete response, partial response or progressive disease. The material was peripheral blood mononuclear cells (PBMCs), obtained before the second cycle of nivolumab. The TCR comes from a human donor with classical Hodgkin lymphoma. The genes are TRBV9 and TRBJ1-1; D remains ambiguous. CDR3 sequence (DNA): TGTGCCAGCAGCGTAGAACCCCCGAGGAGGGCCATGAACACTGAAGCTTTCTTT. It codes for CASSVEPPRRAMNTEAFF.